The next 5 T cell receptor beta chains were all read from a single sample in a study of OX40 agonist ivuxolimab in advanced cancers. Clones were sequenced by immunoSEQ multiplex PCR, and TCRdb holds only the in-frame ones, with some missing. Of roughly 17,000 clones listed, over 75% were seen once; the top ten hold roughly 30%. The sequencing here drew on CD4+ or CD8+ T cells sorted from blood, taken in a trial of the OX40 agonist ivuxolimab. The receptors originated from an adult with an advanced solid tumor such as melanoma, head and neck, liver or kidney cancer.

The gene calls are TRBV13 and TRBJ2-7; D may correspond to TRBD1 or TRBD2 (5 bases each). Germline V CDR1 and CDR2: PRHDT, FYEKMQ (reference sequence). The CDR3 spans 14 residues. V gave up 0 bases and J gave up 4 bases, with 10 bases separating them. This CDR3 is CASSLGGVRYEQYF. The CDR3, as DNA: TGTGCCAGCAGCTTAGGGGGGGTTCGGTACGAGCAGTACTTC.

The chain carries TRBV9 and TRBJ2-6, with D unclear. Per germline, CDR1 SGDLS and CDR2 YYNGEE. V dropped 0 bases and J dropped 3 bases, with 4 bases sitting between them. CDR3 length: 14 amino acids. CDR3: CASSVAFGANVLTF. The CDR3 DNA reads TGTGCCAGCAGCGTAGCTTTTGGGGCCAACGTCCTGACTTTC.

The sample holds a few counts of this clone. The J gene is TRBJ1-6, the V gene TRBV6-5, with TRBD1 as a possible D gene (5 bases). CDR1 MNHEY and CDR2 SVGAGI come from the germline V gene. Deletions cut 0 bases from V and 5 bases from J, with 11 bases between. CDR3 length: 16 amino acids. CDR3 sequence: CASSYSIGADNSPLHF. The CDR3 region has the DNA TGTGCCAGCAGTTACTCAATCGGGGCGGATAATTCACCCCTCCACTTT.

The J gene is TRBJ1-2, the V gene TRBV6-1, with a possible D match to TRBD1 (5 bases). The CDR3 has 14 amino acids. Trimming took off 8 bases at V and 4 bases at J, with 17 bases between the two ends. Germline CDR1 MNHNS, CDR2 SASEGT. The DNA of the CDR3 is TGTGCCAGCCGCTCATCGACGGGGACCTATGGCTACACCTTC. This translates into CASRSSTGTYGYTF.

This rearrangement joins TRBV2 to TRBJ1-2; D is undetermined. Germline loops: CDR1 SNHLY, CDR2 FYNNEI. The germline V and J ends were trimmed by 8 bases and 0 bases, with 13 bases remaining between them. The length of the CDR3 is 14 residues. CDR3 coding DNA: TGTGCCAGCTCCGAACACGGCCCTAACTATGGCTACACCTTC. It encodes CASSEHGPNYGYTF.